Following are 19 T cell receptor beta chains from one sample sequenced in a study of cytomegalovirus exposure and HLA in healthy donors. Produced via immunoSEQ multiplex PCR; TCRdb's table is partial and in-frame only. Of 95,000 to 150,000 clones detected, roughly 93% appear once; the ten largest clones hold 1% to 1.5%. The sample consisted of PBMCs. These receptors came from a woman younger than 35 in good health and CMV-seronegative.

This rearrangement joins TRBV9 to TRBJ1-2, with D perhaps TRBD1 (5 bases). V lost 4 bases, J lost 4 bases, and 20 bases lay in between. This CDR3 contains 16 residues. Germline V CDR1 and CDR2: SGDLS, YYNGEE. This chain's CDR3 is CASSTPRGGTSYGYTF. The CDR3 DNA reads TGTGCCAGCAGCACTCCCCGGGGGGGGACGTCCTATGGCTACACCTTC.

The chain is built from TRBV6-5 and TRBJ2-7; D is ambiguous. Between the trimmed V and J ends, which lost 7 bases and 1 base, there was a span of 14 bases. The CDR3 is made up of 14 amino acids. In germline, CDR1 is MNHEY, CDR2 SVGAGI. CDR3 protein: CASKYRYASYEQYF. The CDR3 DNA sequence: TGTGCCAGCAAGTACCGGTATGCTTCCTACGAGCAGTACTTC.

This clone was observed a single time. The rearrangement uses TRBV27 and TRBJ2-2; D is undetermined. Germline V gene data show CDR1 as MNHEY and CDR2 as SMNVEV (reference sequence). V gave up 2 bases and J gave up 4 bases, with 14 bases separating them. CDR3 length: 16 amino acids. CDR3 nucleotide sequence: TGTGCCAGCAGTTTAAACAGCCAAATTCTCACCGGGGAGCTGTTTTTT. This gives the protein CASSLNSQILTGELFF.

The CDR3 DNA follows: TGTGCCAGCAGCCCGGGGACAGGGGACACCATATATTTT. Translation gives CASSPGTGDTIYF. This chain joins TRBV7-3 and TRBJ1-3, with 10 bases fitting TRBD1. Germline V gives CDR1 SGHTA, CDR2 FQGTGA. After removal of 5 bases from V and 8 bases from J, the junction contained 3 bases not matched to a gene. The CDR3 extends over 13 amino acids.

The chain is built from TRBV4-1 and TRBJ1-5, with TRBD1 matching 7 bases. Looked up from germline, CDR1 is MGHRA and CDR2 is YSYEKL. The CDR3 spans 17 residues. V gave up 0 bases and J gave up 3 bases; unmatched junction bases: 8. The DNA of the CDR3 is TGCGCCAGCAGCCAAGATTATTCGGGACAGATCAATCAGCCCCAGCATTTT. Its translation is CASSQDYSGQINQPQHF.

This clone was counted ten times or more. The V gene is TRBV5-1, the J gene TRBJ2-7, with D tentatively TRBD1 (7 bases). With 5 bases removed from V and 5 bases from J, the gap between germline ends came to 14 bases. There are 13 residues in the CDR3. CDR1 and CDR2 (germline): SGHRS, YFSETQ. CDR3 residues: CASREQGRNEQYF. The CDR3 nucleotides read TGCGCCAGCAGAGAACAGGGGAGGAACGAGCAGTACTTC.

The chain combines TRBV7-9 with TRBJ1-4, with TRBD1 identical over 8 bases. After removal of 4 bases from V and 4 bases from J, the junction contained 5 bases not matched to a gene. There are 15 residues in the CDR3. The germline gives CDR1 SEHNR, CDR2 FQNEAQ (reference sequence). The CDR3 loop reads CASSSDRGLNEKLFF. CDR3 nucleotide sequence: TGTGCCAGCAGCTCCGACAGGGGCCTTAATGAAAAACTGTTTTTT.

This chain links TRBV6-5 with TRBJ2-1, with a weak D call TRBD2 (5 bases). The V end was cut by 5 bases, the J end by 0 bases, with 11 bases between. This CDR3 spans 15 amino acids. Germline-derived CDR1 and CDR2 are MNHEY and SVGAGI. This chain's CDR3 is CASSIDYSSYNEQFF. DNA of the CDR3: TGTGCCAGCAGTATAGACTACAGCTCCTACAATGAGCAGTTCTTC.

The rearrangement links TRBV2 to TRBJ2-7, with TRBD2 matching over 10 bases. This CDR3 has 18 amino acids. Germline V lookup: CDR1 SNHLY, CDR2 FYNNEI. The J segment lost 4 bases and the V segment lost 5 bases, leaving 17 bases of the junction unmatched. CDR3 loop: CASSPAAGLAGAGYEQYF. Written as DNA, the CDR3 is TGTGCCAGCAGTCCCGCAGCGGGGCTAGCGGGGGCGGGGTACGAGCAGTACTTC.

V gene TRBV19 combines with J gene TRBJ2-2; perhaps TRBD1 as D (7 bases). The V and J ends lost 3 bases and 6 bases respectively, with 11 bases between them. In germline, CDR1 is LNHDA, CDR2 SQIVND (reference sequence). CDR3 size: 14 residues. CDR3 residues: CASSIQGEAGELFF. The DNA for the CDR3 is TGTGCCAGTAGTATTCAGGGGGAGGCCGGGGAGCTGTTTTTT.

The chain uses TRBV9 and TRBJ2-7; 12 nucleotides agree with TRBD1. V lost 4 bases, J lost 1 base, and 3 bases stayed unmatched. Germline-derived CDR1 and CDR2 are SGDLS and YYNGEE. The CDR3 is 15 amino acids. The CDR3 sequence is CASSLGQGASYEQYF. DNA for the CDR3: TGTGCCAGCAGCTTGGGACAGGGGGCATCCTACGAGCAGTACTTC. Based on the CDR3 plus reference TRBV9 and TRBJ2-7, the full variable domain is DSGVTQTPKHLITATGQRVTLRCSPRSGDLSVYWYQQSLDQGLQFLIQYYNGEERAKGNILERFSAQQFPDLHSELNLSSLELGDSALYFCASSLGQGASYEQYFGPGTRLTVT.

This clone was found once. This rearrangement joins TRBV14 to TRBJ2-7, with 10 bases lining up with TRBD2. Germline CDR1 SGHDN, CDR2 FVKESK. V was clipped by 0 bases and J by 6 bases; unmatched bases: 11. The CDR3 extends over 17 amino acids. CDR3 protein: CASSQELGLAGEGEQYF. The CDR3 region has the DNA TGTGCCAGCAGCCAAGAGCTAGGGCTAGCGGGAGAAGGCGAGCAGTACTTC.

This chain connects TRBV28 to TRBJ2-3, with 8 bases that match TRBD2. The germline CDR1 and CDR2 sequences are MDHEN and SYDVKM. This CDR3 is 18 amino acids long. With V trimmed by 7 bases and J by 2 bases, 17 bases remained unmatched. The chain's CDR3 is CASTETVAGPTYTDTQYF. The CDR3 nucleotides read TGTGCCAGCACCGAAACCGTAGCGGGACCAACTTACACAGATACGCAGTATTTT.

The V call is TRBV2, the J call TRBJ1-5; perhaps TRBD1 as D (5 bases). CDR1 is SNHLY, CDR2 FYNNEI, per germline. V was cut by 6 bases and J by 6 bases, with 15 bases left in between. This CDR3 comprises 14 residues. The CDR3 here is CASRTDTPGQPQHF. In DNA form, the CDR3 reads TGTGCCAGCAGGACAGACACACCAGGTCAGCCCCAGCATTTT. Full variable domain (rest looked up from reference TRBV2 and TRBJ1-5): EPEVTQTPSHQVTQMGQEVILRCVPISNHLYFYWYRQILGQKVEFLVSFYNNEISEKSEIFDDQFSVERPDGSNFTLKIRSTKLEDSAMYFCASRTDTPGQPQHFGDGTRLSIL.

The rearrangement joins TRBV25-1 to TRBJ2-7, with TRBD2 matching over 7 bases. The CDR3 is 14 amino acids. Germline values: CDR1 MGHDK, CDR2 SYGVNS. Unmatched junction bases numbered 7, after V lost 3 bases and J lost 5 bases. The CDR3 here is CASSDPSGIDEQYF. DNA of the CDR3: TGTGCCAGCAGTGATCCCAGCGGGATTGACGAGCAGTACTTC.

This chain uses TRBV7-9 with TRBJ2-3; a possible D gene is TRBD2 (5 bases). CDR1 and CDR2 (germline): SEHNR, FQNEAQ (reference sequence). This CDR3 is built from 14 residues. V was cut by 3 bases and J by 1 base, with 8 bases left in between. CDR3 protein: CASSLSGGTDTQYF. In DNA form, the CDR3 reads TGTGCCAGCAGCTTGTCCGGGGGCACAGATACGCAGTATTTT. The full variable domain, in which reference TRBV7-9 and TRBJ2-3 provide the parts outside the CDR3, is DTGVSQNPRHKITKRGQNVTFRCDPISEHNRLYWYRQTLGQGPEFLTYFQNEAQLEKSRLLSDRFSAERPKGSFSTLEIQRTEQGDSAMYLCASSLSGGTDTQYFGPGTRLTVL.

This clone has only one observation. This chain joins TRBV6-1 and TRBJ1-4; D is unresolved. Deletions cut 7 bases from V and 8 bases from J, with 5 bases between. Germline assignment: CDR1 MNHNS and CDR2 SASEGT. This CDR3 is 10 amino acids long. CDR3 in amino acids: CASKTEKLFF. As DNA, the CDR3 is TGTGCCAGCAAAACAGAAAAACTGTTTTTT.

The V call is TRBV30, the J call TRBJ2-5; D call uncertain. CDR3 size: 12 residues. The V gene lost 5 bases and the J gene lost 1 base, with 8 bases spanning the gap. CDR1 is GTSNPN and CDR2 is SVGIG in the germline V gene (reference sequence). CDR3: CAWESGQETQYF. The CDR3 DNA reads as TGTGCCTGGGAATCAGGCCAAGAGACCCAGTACTTC.

The rearrangement links TRBV10-3 to TRBJ2-3; 7 nucleotides agree with TRBD1. Germline V gene lookup returns CDR1 ENHRY and CDR2 SYGVKD. The CDR3 contains 13 residues. The CDR3 region has the DNA TGTGCAATGAGGGGGCCCCACACAGATACGCAGTATTTT. Its translation is CAMRGPHTDTQYF.